This T cell receptor beta chain originates from a study of blood T cells in healthy people across ages. Study-level points and caveats: Across samples, TCR beta diversity tracked strongly with naive T cell percentage.

With 4 bases removed from V and 4 bases from J, the gap between germline ends came to 14 bases. The germline V gene encodes CDR1 SNHLY and CDR2 FYNNEI. The CDR3 covers 15 residues. Donors each provided roughly 10 milliliters of peripheral blood. Notes on this clonotype: Its antigen is still unknown.

Then a second PCR, running about 6 to 11 cycles, was carried out with a sample-barcoded 5' primer and a J-beta primer mix. TCRdb redid the calling of the 5' RACE reads with MiXCR, one entry per CDR3 protein. The sample lists hundreds of thousands of distinct CDR3 sequences, around 50% occurring once. Sequencing used blood. The sequence derives from a man aged 40-50 years in good health. V usage is TRBV2 and J usage is TRBJ2-1; D is unclear. Here the CDR3 reads CASSASLGTYNEQFF. The DNA for the CDR3 is TGTGCCAGCAGTGCGAGTCTAGGCACTTACAATGAGCAGTTCTTC.